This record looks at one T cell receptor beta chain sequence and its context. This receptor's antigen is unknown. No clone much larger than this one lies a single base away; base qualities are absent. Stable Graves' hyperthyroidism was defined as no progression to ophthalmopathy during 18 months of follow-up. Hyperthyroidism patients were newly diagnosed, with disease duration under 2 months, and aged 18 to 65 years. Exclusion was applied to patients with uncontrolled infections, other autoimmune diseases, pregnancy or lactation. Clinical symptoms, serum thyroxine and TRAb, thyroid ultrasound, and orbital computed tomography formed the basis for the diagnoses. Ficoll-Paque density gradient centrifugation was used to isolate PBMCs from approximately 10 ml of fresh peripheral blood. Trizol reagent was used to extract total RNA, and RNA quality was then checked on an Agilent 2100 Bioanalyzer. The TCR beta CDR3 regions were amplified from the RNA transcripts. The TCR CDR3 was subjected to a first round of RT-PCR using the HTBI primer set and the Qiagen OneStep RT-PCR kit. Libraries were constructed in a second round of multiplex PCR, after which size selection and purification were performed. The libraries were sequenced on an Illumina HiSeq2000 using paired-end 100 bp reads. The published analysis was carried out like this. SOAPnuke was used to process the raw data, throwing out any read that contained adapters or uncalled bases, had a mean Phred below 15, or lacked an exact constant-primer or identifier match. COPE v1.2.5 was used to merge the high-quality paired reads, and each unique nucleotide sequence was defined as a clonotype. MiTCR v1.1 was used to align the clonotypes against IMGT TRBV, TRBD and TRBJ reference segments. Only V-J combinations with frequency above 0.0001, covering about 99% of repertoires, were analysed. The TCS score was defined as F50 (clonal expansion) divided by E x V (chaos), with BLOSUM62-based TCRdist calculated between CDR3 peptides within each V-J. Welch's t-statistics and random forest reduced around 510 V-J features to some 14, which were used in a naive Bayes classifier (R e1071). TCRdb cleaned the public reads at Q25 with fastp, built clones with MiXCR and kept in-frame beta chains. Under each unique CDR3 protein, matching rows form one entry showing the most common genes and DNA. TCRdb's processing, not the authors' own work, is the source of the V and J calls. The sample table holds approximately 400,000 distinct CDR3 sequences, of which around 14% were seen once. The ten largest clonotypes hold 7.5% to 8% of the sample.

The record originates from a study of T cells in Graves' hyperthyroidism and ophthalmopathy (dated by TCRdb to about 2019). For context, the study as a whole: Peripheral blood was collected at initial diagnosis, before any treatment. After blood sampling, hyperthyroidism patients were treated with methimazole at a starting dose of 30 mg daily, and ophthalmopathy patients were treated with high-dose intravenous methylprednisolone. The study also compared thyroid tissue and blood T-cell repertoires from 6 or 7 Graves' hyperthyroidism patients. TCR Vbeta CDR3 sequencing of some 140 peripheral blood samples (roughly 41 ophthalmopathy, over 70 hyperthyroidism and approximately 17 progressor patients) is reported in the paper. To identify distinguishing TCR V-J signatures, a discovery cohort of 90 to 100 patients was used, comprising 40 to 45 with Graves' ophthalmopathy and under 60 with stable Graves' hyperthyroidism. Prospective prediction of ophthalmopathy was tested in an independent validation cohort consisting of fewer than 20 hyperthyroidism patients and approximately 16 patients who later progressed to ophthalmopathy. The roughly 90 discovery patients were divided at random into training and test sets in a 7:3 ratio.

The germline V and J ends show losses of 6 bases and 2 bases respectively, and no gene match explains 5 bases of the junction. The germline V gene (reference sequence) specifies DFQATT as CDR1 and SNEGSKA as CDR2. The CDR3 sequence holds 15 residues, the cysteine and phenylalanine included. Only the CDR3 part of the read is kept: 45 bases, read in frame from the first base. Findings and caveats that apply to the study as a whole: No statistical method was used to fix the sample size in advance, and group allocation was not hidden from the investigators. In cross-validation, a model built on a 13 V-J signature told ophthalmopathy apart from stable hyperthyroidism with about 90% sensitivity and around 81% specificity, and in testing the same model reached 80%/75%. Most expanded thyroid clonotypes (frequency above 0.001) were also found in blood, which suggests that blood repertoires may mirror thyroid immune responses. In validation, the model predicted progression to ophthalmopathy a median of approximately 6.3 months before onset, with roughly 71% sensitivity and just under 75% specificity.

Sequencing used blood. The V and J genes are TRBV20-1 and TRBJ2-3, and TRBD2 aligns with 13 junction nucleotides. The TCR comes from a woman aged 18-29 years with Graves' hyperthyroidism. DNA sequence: TGCAGTGCCCGGACTAGCGGGGGTATCACAGATACGCAGTATTTT. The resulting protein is CSARTSGGITDTQYF.